This entry concerns a single TCR beta chain. Trimming left V 5 bases short and J 6 bases short, with 11 bases between. Germline V gene data show CDR1 as KGHSH and CDR2 as LQKENI. This CDR3 is 12 amino acids long. The sample originates from a study of blood T cell repertoires in COVID-19. Original processing methods: Estimation of nucleated cell counts relied on the amplification of reference gene primers. Assay: immunoSEQ multiplex PCR; the TCRdb copy retains only in-frame clones and omits some. The V and J calls and clone size are taken from that table; D and trimming were inferred from the DNA. Here the sample spans roughly 260,000 clones, around 90% being singletons.

This receptor was taken from a woman aged 25 to 39 with acute COVID-19. The sample consisted of PBMCs or T cells enriched from blood (not recorded which). The V gene is TRBV18, the J gene TRBJ2-7, with TRBD1 as a possible D gene (6 bases). The CDR3 spells CASSGPGVEQYF. The CDR3 nucleotides read TGTGCCAGCTCAGGGCCAGGGGTCGAGCAGTACTTC.